The 10 T cell receptor beta chains listed next were all sequenced from one sample in a study of CD8 T cells in ankylosing spondylitis. TCRdb passed the 5' RACE reads through MiXCR, listing each CDR3 protein once. The sample includes about 230,000 distinct CDR3 sequences, around 8% seen only once; the top ten take approximately 5%. What was sequenced was blood, either unsorted or a sorted T cell fraction (not recorded which). Every receptor here comes from a female donor with ankylosing spondylitis or in good health (not recorded which).

The chain uses TRBV30 and TRBJ2-7, with D unresolved. The V and J ends lost 4 bases and 5 bases respectively, with 12 bases between them. From germline, CDR1 is GTSNPN and CDR2 SVGIG (reference sequence). The CDR3 has 12 amino acids. For the CDR3, the DNA is TGTGCCTGGACTGACAATTTCAACGAGCAGTACTTC. As protein: CAWTDNFNEQYF.

This clonotype occurred many times. The rearrangement links TRBV28 to TRBJ1-5; D is perhaps TRBD1 (6 bases). The V end lost 3 bases, the J end lost 2 bases, and 14 bases lay between the germline ends. Germline assignment: CDR1 MDHEN and CDR2 SYDVKM. The CDR3 is made up of 16 amino acids. In DNA form, the CDR3 reads TGTGCCAGCAGTTTGATAGGGGGGGGGGGCAATCAGCCCCAGCATTTT. Residues: CASSLIGGGGNQPQHF.

This clonotype appeared many times. This chain connects TRBV6-4 to TRBJ2-1; 10 bases are shared with TRBD1. There are 16 residues in the CDR3. Looked up from germline, CDR1 is MRHNA and CDR2 is SNTAGT. The ends lost 4 bases at V and 9 bases at J; junction bases unmatched: 12. CDR3 in amino acids: CASSVGDRGVFSEQFF. The DNA for the CDR3 is TGTGCCAGCAGTGTCGGGGACAGGGGCGTTTTTAGTGAGCAGTTCTTC.

This clonotype has ten or more counts. The J gene is TRBJ2-7, the V gene TRBV20-1; D is perhaps TRBD2 (6 bases). This CDR3 spans 12 amino acids. Deletions cut 3 bases from V and 6 bases from J, with 12 bases between. CDR1 is DFQATT and CDR2 is SNEGSKA in the germline V gene (reference sequence). The CDR3 sequence is CSASRGRGEQYF. CDR3 bases: TGCAGTGCTAGTAGAGGGCGGGGCGAGCAGTACTTC.

This clonotype came up many times. A read error may account for a junction end that differs from germline. The V call is TRBV28, the J call TRBJ2-2; 12 nucleotides match TRBD2. From germline, CDR1 is MDHEN and CDR2 SYDVKM. The CDR3 contains 18 residues. The CDR3: CASSLWTSGKGSTGELFF. Written as DNA, the CDR3 is TGTGCCAGCAGTCTATGGACTAGCGGGAAGGGAAGCACCGGGGAGCTGTTTTTT. The full variable domain, rest sourced from reference TRBV28 and TRBJ2-2, is DVKVTQSSRYLVKRTGEKVFLECVQDMDHENMFWYRQDPGLGLRLIYFSYDVKMKEKGDIPEGYSVSREKKERFSLILESASTNQTSMYLCASSLWTSGKGSTGELFFGEGSRLTVL.

This clonotype was counted ten times or more. The chain carries TRBV20-1 and TRBJ1-1; D possibly corresponds to TRBD1 (6 bases). Germline V gene lookup returns CDR1 DFQATT and CDR2 SNEGSKA (reference sequence). CDR3 length: 12 residues. The V and J ends lost 6 bases and 0 bases respectively, with 8 bases between them. DNA for the CDR3: TGCAGTGCACAGGGTTTGAACACTGAAGCTTTCTTT. This sequence encodes CSAQGLNTEAFF.

Remarks on this clonotype: This may come from a read error, since a much larger clone is one base off. This sequence joins TRBV7-9 and TRBJ1-1; 8 bases line up with TRBD1. This CDR3 is built from 16 residues. CDR1 and CDR2 (germline): SEHNR, FQNEAQ (reference sequence). This CDR3 reads CVSSFSGRGHLIEAFF. Here the CDR3 DNA reads TGTGTCAGCAGCTTTTCGGGCAGGGGGCATCTCATTGAAGCTTTCTTT.

The J gene is TRBJ2-4, the V gene TRBV30, with D possibly matching TRBD2 (5 bases). The V gene lost 3 bases and the J gene lost 0 bases, with 9 bases spanning the gap. Germline-derived CDR1 and CDR2 are GTSNPN and SVGIG (reference sequence). The CDR3 extends over 14 amino acids. Here the CDR3 DNA reads TGTGCCTGGAGCGAGGGATTAGCCAAAAACATTCAGTACTTC. It specifies CAWSEGLAKNIQYF.

This clonotype was seen repeatedly, ten times or more. This rearrangement joins TRBV20-1 to TRBJ2-2; 7 bases match TRBD2. Germline V lookup: CDR1 DFQATT, CDR2 SNEGSKA (reference sequence). The CDR3 length is 14 residues. Unmatched junction bases numbered 2, after V lost 3 bases and J lost 1 base. For the CDR3, the DNA is TGCAGTGCTAGTACTAGCGAGAACACCGGGGAGCTGTTTTTT. This codes for CSASTSENTGELFF.

This clonotype has at least ten counts. This chain connects TRBV5-6 to TRBJ1-5; D is undetermined. Per the germline V gene, CDR1 is SGHDT and CDR2 is YYEEEE. The CDR3 has 13 amino acids. Trimming took 1 base from V and 5 from J, leaving 7 bases between them. The CDR3 DNA sequence: TGTGCCAGCAGCTTGACTACCCATCAGCCCCAGCATTTT. It translates to CASSLTTHQPQHF.